This is a list of T cell receptor beta chains from one sample in a study of cytomegalovirus exposure and HLA in healthy donors. The assay was immunoSEQ multiplex PCR, and TCRdb's table has in-frame clones only and misses some. In the table there are tens of thousands of clones, more than 75% of which are singletons. Sequenced sample: PBMCs. The origin of the receptors is a man under 40 in good health and CMV-seronegative. Both conserved end residues are part of each CDR3. A D gene is named only where the DNA matches it firmly. A row's size may be missing; if present it is once, few, many or a size class.

CDR3aa,CDR3nt,v_gene,j_gene,d_gene,abundance
CASSQYNPGHRNEKLFF,TGTGCCAGCAGCCAATATAATCCGGGACATCGAAATGAAAAACTGTTTTTT,TRBV27,TRBJ1-4,.,once
CASSSDRGPTDTQYF,TGCGCCAGCAGCTCGGACAGGGGGCCCACAGATACGCAGTATTTT,TRBV5-1,TRBJ2-3,TRBD1,.
CASTSGIHSYNEQFF,TGTGCCAGTACTAGCGGGATACACTCCTACAATGAGCAGTTCTTC,TRBV19,TRBJ2-1,TRBD2,.
CASSIVGGNTEAFF,TGTGCCAGTAGTATAGTCGGGGGAAACACTGAAGCTTTCTTT,TRBV19,TRBJ1-1,.,.
CASSVAAGDAGYTF,TGTGCCAGCAGCGTAGCGGCAGGGGACGCTGGCTACACCTTC,TRBV9,TRBJ1-2,.,.
CASSSGQLINTIYF,TGTGCCAGCAGCTCAGGACAGCTTATAAACACCATATATTTT,TRBV7-2,TRBJ1-3,.,once
CASQRRGGLTEQYF,TGTGCCAGTCAACGGCGGGGGGGCCTAACCGAGCAGTACTTC,TRBV2,TRBJ2-7,TRBD2,.
CASSLLAGATYEQYF,TGTGCCAGTAGTCTGCTGGCGGGGGCAACCTACGAGCAGTACTTC,TRBV19,TRBJ2-7,.,.
CASSLSKLTTNEKLFF,TGTGCCAGCAGTTTATCGAAGCTTACAACTAATGAAAAACTGTTTTTT,TRBV27,TRBJ1-4,.,.
CASSADSHEQYF,TGTGCCAGCAGCGCCGACAGCCACGAGCAGTACTTC,TRBV2,TRBJ2-7,.,.
CASASSYNSPLHF,TGTGCTAGTGCCAGCTCCTATAATTCACCCCTCCACTTT,TRBV12-5,TRBJ1-6,.,.
CASTPRGAGANVLTF,TGTGCCAGTACTCCCAGGGGGGCTGGGGCCAACGTCCTGACTTTC,TRBV6-1,TRBJ2-6,.,.
CATLTSGYEQYF,TGTGCCACCCTGACTAGCGGCTACGAGCAGTACTTC,TRBV6-5,TRBJ2-7,TRBD2,.
CASSLSPLAGGLWYEQYF,TGTGCCAGCAGTCTATCACCCTTGGCGGGGGGGTTATGGTACGAGCAGTACTTC,TRBV27,TRBJ2-7,TRBD2,.
CASSFWRQETQYF,TGCGCCAGCAGCTTCTGGCGGCAAGAGACCCAGTACTTC,TRBV5-1,TRBJ2-5,.,.
CASSIGSTLQSGNTIYF,TGTGCCAGTAGTATCGGGTCGACCCTTCAATCTGGAAACACCATATATTTT,TRBV19,TRBJ1-3,.,.
CASSGTGGWTGELFF,TGCGCCAGCAGCGGGACAGGGGGTTGGACCGGGGAGCTGTTTTTT,TRBV4-1,TRBJ2-2,TRBD1,.
CASSTSGTHTGELFF,TGCGCCAGCAGCACGTCCGGGACACACACCGGGGAGCTGTTTTTT,TRBV5-1,TRBJ2-2,.,once
CASSKSREEDTEAFF,TGTGCCAGCAGCAAAAGTCGGGAAGAAGACACTGAAGCTTTCTTT,TRBV21-1,TRBJ1-1,.,.
CASSPGGSYEQYF,TGTGCCAGCTCACCAGGGGGGTCCTACGAGCAGTACTTC,TRBV18,TRBJ2-7,.,.
CASTDRVSGNTEAFF,TGTGCCAGCACCGACAGGGTTTCGGGGAACACTGAAGCTTTCTTT,TRBV6-1,TRBJ1-1,TRBD1,.
CASSPPSGGNTIYF,TGTGCCAGCTCACCACCCTCAGGGGGGAACACCATATATTTT,TRBV18,TRBJ1-3,TRBD1,.
CASSLDRPGGTEQYF,TGTGCCAGCAGCTTAGATCGGCCAGGGGGCACCGAGCAGTACTTC,TRBV11-2,TRBJ2-7,TRBD1,.
CASSQGAGANYEQYF,TGTGCCAGCAGCCAAGGGGCGGGAGCCAACTACGAGCAGTACTTC,TRBV7-8,TRBJ2-7,TRBD2,.
CASSGILDNEQFF,TGTGCCAGCAGCGGCATACTAGACAATGAGCAGTTCTTC,TRBV9,TRBJ2-1,.,.
CASSLRLELRYEQYF,TGTGCCAGCAGCTTACGGCTAGAGCTAAGGTACGAGCAGTACTTC,TRBV11-2,TRBJ2-7,.,.
CSARDSAVNIQYF,TGCAGCGCTCGGGACAGCGCCGTTAACATTCAGTACTTC,TRBV29-1,TRBJ2-4,TRBD1,.
CASSSHFAGPRVGYTF,TGCGCCAGCAGCTCGCATTTTGCGGGGCCGCGGGTTGGCTACACCTTC,TRBV5-1,TRBJ1-2,.,.
CASSKGTSQETQYF,TGTGCCAGTAGTAAAGGGACTTCCCAAGAGACCCAGTACTTC,TRBV19,TRBJ2-5,.,once
CASRPGQLFLSNQPQHF,TGTGCCAGCAGGCCGGGACAGCTCTTTCTTAGCAATCAGCCCCAGCATTTT,TRBV28,TRBJ1-5,TRBD1,.
CSVQKDRDAGNTIYF,TGCAGCGTGCAGAAGGACAGGGACGCTGGAAACACCATATATTTT,TRBV29-1,TRBJ1-3,TRBD1,.
CATSSFKQGVGELFF,TGTGCCACCAGCAGTTTTAAACAGGGGGTCGGGGAGCTGTTTTTT,TRBV15,TRBJ2-2,TRBD1,.
CASSVRTGIDSGELFF,TGCGCCAGCAGTGTCCGGACAGGGATCGATTCCGGGGAGCTGTTTTTT,TRBV5-1,TRBJ2-2,TRBD1,.
CASSLQGQETQYF,TGTGCTAGCAGCCTACAGGGTCAAGAGACCCAGTACTTC,TRBV7-7,TRBJ2-5,.,.
CASSEGGATDTQYF,TGTGCCAGCAGCGAGGGGGGGGCCACAGATACGCAGTATTTT,TRBV11-3,TRBJ2-3,.,.
CASSLVGNTEAFF,TGTGCCAGCAGCCTCGTCGGGAACACTGAAGCTTTCTTT,TRBV11-2,TRBJ1-1,.,.
CASSSEGLYNEQFF,TGTGCCAGCAGCTCGGAAGGACTCTACAATGAGCAGTTCTTC,TRBV5-6,TRBJ2-1,.,.
CASCGTTHNEQFF,TGTGCCAGTTGCGGCACCACACACAATGAGCAGTTCTTC,TRBV7-9,TRBJ2-1,.,.
CASRAEAVYNEQFF,TGCGCCAGCAGAGCGGAGGCGGTGTACAATGAGCAGTTCTTC,TRBV10-2,TRBJ2-1,.,.
CASSDHPRGSGANVLTF,TGTGCCAGCAGTGATCATCCCAGGGGCTCTGGGGCCAACGTCCTGACTTTC,TRBV25-1,TRBJ2-6,.,.
CASSPRQENEKLFF,TGCGCCAGCAGCCCTAGACAGGAGAATGAAAAACTGTTTTTT,TRBV5-1,TRBJ1-4,.,once